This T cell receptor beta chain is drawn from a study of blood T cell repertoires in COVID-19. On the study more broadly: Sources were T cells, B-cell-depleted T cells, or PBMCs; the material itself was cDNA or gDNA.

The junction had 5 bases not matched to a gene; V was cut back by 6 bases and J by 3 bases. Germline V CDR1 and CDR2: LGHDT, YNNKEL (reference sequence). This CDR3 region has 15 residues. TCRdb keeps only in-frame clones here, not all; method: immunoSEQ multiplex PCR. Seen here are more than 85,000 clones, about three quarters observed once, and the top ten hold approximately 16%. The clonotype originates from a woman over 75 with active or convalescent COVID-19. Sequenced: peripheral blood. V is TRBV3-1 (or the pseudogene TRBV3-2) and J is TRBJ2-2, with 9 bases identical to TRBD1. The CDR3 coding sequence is TGTGCCAGCAGACGGAGACAGGGGGACACCGGGGAGCTGTTTTTT. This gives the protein CASRRRQGDTGELFF.